The 26 T cell receptor beta chains given below trace back to one sample, sequenced in a study of blood T cell repertoires in COVID-19. The protocol was immunoSEQ multiplex PCR, while the TCRdb copy is restricted to in-frame clones and leaves out a portion. The table has about 100,000 clones, around four fifths seen once. Material for sequencing was peripheral blood. The receptors derive from a man between 65 and 80 years old with active or convalescent COVID-19.

The chain links TRBV30 to TRBJ1-2; 9 nucleotides agree with TRBD1. V lost 5 bases, J lost 3 bases, and 4 bases stayed unmatched. Germline V gene sequence: CDR1 GTSNPN, CDR2 SVGIG (reference sequence). The CDR3 sequence is 13 residues long. CDR3 protein: CAWGRDRDYGYTF. The CDR3 DNA sequence: TGTGCCTGGGGTCGGGACAGGGACTATGGCTACACCTTC.

The genes are TRBV2 and TRBJ2-5; 9 bases map to TRBD2. J gave up 2 bases and V 7 bases, and 5 bases lay outside the gene matches. Germline values: CDR1 SNHLY, CDR2 FYNNEI. The CDR3 length is 14 residues. The CDR3 is CASIGGLAQETQYF. Here the CDR3 DNA reads TGTGCCAGCATTGGGGGACTAGCTCAAGAGACCCAGTACTTC.

The chain links TRBV11-2 to TRBJ2-7; 7 bases are shared with TRBD1. The CDR3 length is 16 residues. Germline V gene lookup returns CDR1 SGHAT and CDR2 FQNNGV. V was clipped by 5 bases and J by 2 bases; unmatched bases: 12. The CDR3 here is CASSPGRGQRTYEQYF. CDR3 DNA: TGTGCCAGCAGCCCGGGCCGGGGACAGAGGACCTACGAGCAGTACTTC. Variable domain in full (rest from reference TRBV11-2 and TRBJ2-7): EAGVAQSPRYKIIEKRQSVAFWCNPISGHATLYWYQQILGQGPKLLIQFQNNGVVDDSQLPKDRFSAERLKGVDSTLKIQPAKLEDSAVYLCASSPGRGQRTYEQYFGPGTRLTVT.

The V gene is TRBV18, the J gene TRBJ1-6; 7 nucleotides match TRBD1. With V trimmed by 2 bases and J by 9 bases, 10 bases remained unmatched. The CDR3 contains 16 residues. The germline V gene has CDR1 KGHSH and CDR2 LQKENI. The CDR3 DNA reads as TGTGCCAGCTCACCATCATCCGACAGGGCCAGTTCACCCCTCCACTTT. It specifies CASSPSSDRASSPLHF.

The V and J genes are TRBV3-1 (or the pseudogene TRBV3-2) and TRBJ2-7, with 14 bases identical to TRBD2. Germline values: CDR1 LGHDT, CDR2 YNNKEL (reference sequence). The junction had 5 bases not matched to a gene; V was cut back by 4 bases and J by 0 bases. The CDR3 totals 17 residues. The CDR3 reads CASSPPGLAGASYEQYF. The CDR3 region has the DNA TGTGCCAGCAGCCCGCCGGGACTAGCGGGAGCCTCCTACGAGCAGTACTTC.

This chain connects TRBV24-1 to TRBJ1-1; TRBD1 might be the D (5 bases). This CDR3 spans 14 amino acids. V lost 7 bases and J lost 5, with 16 bases in between. CDR1 and CDR2 from the germline V gene are KGHDR and SFDVKD. In DNA, the CDR3 is TGTGCCACCAGGGCGCGGGGGATGAGTACTGAAGCTTTCTTT. Translating it yields CATRARGMSTEAFF.

The chain is built from TRBV10-3 and TRBJ2-7; 7 positions agree with TRBD1. The V gene's germline CDR1 is ENHRY and CDR2 SYGVKD. The V segment lost 10 bases and the J segment 0 bases; nucleotides outside the gene matches: 6. This CDR3 comprises 13 residues. The CDR3 region has the DNA TGTGCCACCCAGGGGGTGACCTCCTACGAGCAGTACTTC. It translates to CATQGVTSYEQYF.

This clone turned up a few times. This chain's CDR3 is CASSLGQGGVYEQYF. The DNA of the CDR3 is TGCGCCAGCAGCTTGGGCCAGGGGGGTGTATACGAGCAGTACTTC. The gene calls are TRBV5-1 and TRBJ2-7; D possibly corresponds to TRBD1 (7 bases). Between the trimmed V and J ends, which lost 0 bases and 4 bases, there was a span of 14 bases. This CDR3 comprises 15 residues. From germline, CDR1 is SGHRS and CDR2 YFSETQ.

The V gene is TRBV6-5, the J gene TRBJ2-1; 8 bases fit TRBD1. Germline values: CDR1 MNHEY, CDR2 SVGAGI. The CDR3 extends over 14 amino acids. Trimming removed 5 bases from V and 5 bases from J; junction bases left unmatched: 5. CDR3 residues: CASSLDRVNNEQFF. The DNA of the CDR3 is TGTGCCAGCAGTCTGGACAGGGTTAACAATGAGCAGTTCTTC.

V usage is TRBV7-9 and J usage is TRBJ2-3, with 10 bases aligning to TRBD2. Germline V gene lookup returns CDR1 SEHNR and CDR2 FQNEAQ (reference sequence). J gave up 4 bases and V 5 bases, and 9 bases lay outside the gene matches. This CDR3 is built from 16 residues. The CDR3 reads CASSPLAGAVADTQYF. The CDR3 DNA is TGTGCCAGCAGCCCCCTAGCGGGGGCTGTCGCAGATACGCAGTATTTT.

To note about this clone: One end of the junction does not line up with germline, which may come from a read error. The chain couples TRBV2 to TRBJ1-2; 9 bases align to TRBD1. This CDR3 has 13 amino acids. Germline CDR1 reads SNHLY; CDR2 reads FYNNEI. The CDR3 protein is CASSPGQGSFIAF. CDR3 nucleotide sequence: TGTGCCAGCAGTCCCGGACAGGGGTCTTTTATCGCCTTC.

This clone occurred a few times. J is TRBJ1-6 and V is TRBV7-2, with a tentative D call TRBD1 (5 bases). V was shortened by 3 bases and J by 5 bases, with 14 bases between the two germline ends. The length of the CDR3 is 16 residues. Germline V gives CDR1 SGHTA, CDR2 FQGNSA. In DNA, the CDR3 is TGTGCCAGCAGCTTTCAGGGAAGGGTGGATAATTCACCCCTCCACTTT. As protein: CASSFQGRVDNSPLHF.

This chain links TRBV9 with TRBJ2-3; D is possibly TRBD2 (6 bases). V lost 5 bases, J lost 0 bases, and 10 bases lay in between. Germline V gene sequence: CDR1 SGDLS, CDR2 YYNGEE. The CDR3 runs to 14 residues. Written as DNA, the CDR3 is TGTGCCAGCAGGCCGGGGGTAAGCACAGATACGCAGTATTTT. This sequence encodes CASRPGVSTDTQYF. The full variable domain, rest sourced from reference TRBV9 and TRBJ2-3, is DSGVTQTPKHLITATGQRVTLRCSPRSGDLSVYWYQQSLDQGLQFLIQYYNGEERAKGNILERFSAQQFPDLHSELNLSSLELGDSALYFCASRPGVSTDTQYFGPGTRLTVL.

The chain uses TRBV4-3 and TRBJ1-2; no definite D call. CDR1 is LGHNA, CDR2 YSLEER, per germline. The CDR3 has 15 residues. V dropped 0 bases and J dropped 4 bases, with 12 bases sitting between them. CDR3 in DNA: TGCGCCAGCAGCCAAGAGTACCGGGGTACCTATGGCTACACCTTC. Its protein product is CASSQEYRGTYGYTF.

V gene TRBV27 combines with J gene TRBJ1-6, with a weak D call TRBD1 (5 bases). Deletions cut 0 bases from V and 3 bases from J, with 6 bases between. Germline V gene sequence: CDR1 MNHEY, CDR2 SMNVEV (reference sequence). The CDR3 length is 15 residues. CDR3 DNA: TGTGCCAGCAGTTTATCGGGGGGCTATAATTCACCCCTCCACTTT. Amino acid sequence: CASSLSGGYNSPLHF.

The chain couples TRBV30 to TRBJ1-2; D ambiguous. The V gene lost 2 bases and the J gene lost 4 bases, with 11 bases spanning the gap. There are 13 residues in the CDR3. From germline, CDR1 is GTSNPN and CDR2 SVGIG (reference sequence). CDR3 sequence: CAWSLRHLYGYTF. The CDR3 DNA sequence: TGTGCCTGGAGTCTGAGACATCTCTATGGCTACACCTTC.

V gene TRBV7-9 combines with J gene TRBJ2-2; perhaps TRBD2 as D (6 bases). The CDR3 totals 14 residues. Germline CDR1 is SEHNR and CDR2 is FQNEAQ (reference sequence). V lost 6 bases to trimming and J lost 4 bases, with 12 bases between them. CDR3 amino acids: CASRAEGPTGELFF. In nucleotides, the CDR3 is TGTGCCAGCAGAGCGGAGGGGCCCACCGGGGAGCTGTTTTTT.

The J gene is TRBJ1-1, the V gene TRBV6-5, with unresolved D. The V end was cut by 2 bases, the J end by 7 bases, with 11 bases between. CDR3 length equals 13 residues. Germline V CDR1 and CDR2: MNHEY, SVGAGI. The CDR3 here is CASSYTESSEAFF. CDR3 DNA sequence: TGTGCCAGCAGTTACACAGAAAGTAGTGAAGCTTTCTTT.

The CDR3 region has the DNA TGTGCCAGCTCACCACGGGGACAGACAGTCTACGAGCAGTACTTC. This codes for CASSPRGQTVYEQYF. This sequence joins TRBV18 and TRBJ2-7, with TRBD1 identical over 7 bases. V lost 1 base and J lost 3; bases outside the gene matches: 6. The germline CDR1 and CDR2 sequences are KGHSH and LQKENI. The CDR3 extends over 15 amino acids.

V is TRBV3-1 (or the pseudogene TRBV3-2) and J is TRBJ2-7; D gene uncertain. This CDR3 is built from 13 residues. Germline V gene sequence: CDR1 LGHDT, CDR2 YNNKEL (reference sequence). V was shortened by 0 bases and J by 6 bases, with 9 bases between the two germline ends. This CDR3 reads CASSQDWHAEQYF. The DNA for the CDR3 is TGTGCCAGCAGCCAAGATTGGCACGCCGAGCAGTACTTC.

The gene calls are TRBV28 and TRBJ1-3; a possible D gene is TRBD1 (5 bases). Trimming shortened V by 0 bases and J by 0 bases, and 12 bases separated the two germline ends. CDR1 is MDHEN and CDR2 is SYDVKM in the germline V gene. This CDR3 contains 17 residues. Here the CDR3 reads CASSLWVLGRSGNTIYF. DNA for the CDR3: TGTGCCAGCAGTTTATGGGTTCTGGGGCGCTCTGGAAACACCATATATTTT.

This chain uses TRBV6-6 with TRBJ2-7, with 9 bases matching TRBD1. The V gene's germline CDR1 is MNHNY and CDR2 SVGAGI (reference sequence). Germline trimming cut 7 bases from V and 5 bases from J; bases unmatched to any gene: 12. There are 15 residues in the CDR3. In nucleotides, the CDR3 is TGTGCCAGCAAAATATCGGGACAGGGCAGCGACGAGCAGTACTTC. The encoded protein is CASKISGQGSDEQYF.

J is TRBJ2-2 and V is TRBV10-3, with D unresolved. The CDR3 loop spans 13 amino acids. The germline V and J ends were trimmed by 6 bases and 7 bases, with 12 bases remaining between them. Germline CDR1 reads ENHRY; CDR2 reads SYGVKD. The CDR3 sequence is CAISPIAVGELFF. Here the CDR3 DNA reads TGTGCCATCAGCCCGATTGCGGTCGGGGAGCTGTTTTTT.

This chain uses TRBV6-5 with TRBJ2-7; TRBD1 aligns across 7 bases. With 8 bases clipped from V and 4 bases from J, the junction kept 5 bases outside the gene matches. The CDR3 has 12 amino acids. Germline V gives CDR1 MNHEY, CDR2 SVGAGI. CDR3 region: CASARRGYEQYF. The CDR3 coding sequence is TGTGCCAGCGCGCGCAGGGGGTACGAGCAGTACTTC.

V and J are TRBV6-5 and TRBJ1-4; TRBD1 matches at 7 bases. V dropped 8 bases and J dropped 5; count of bases not matched to a gene: 5. The CDR3 consists of 13 residues. Germline V lookup: CDR1 MNHEY, CDR2 SVGAGI. For the CDR3, the DNA is TGTGCCAGCCATTTACAGGGGAATGAAAAACTGTTTTTT. It encodes CASHLQGNEKLFF.

This chain connects TRBV27 to TRBJ1-1; D call uncertain. The CDR3 runs to 13 residues. The V gene lost 6 bases and the J gene lost 0 bases, with 8 bases spanning the gap. CDR1 MNHEY and CDR2 SMNVEV come from the germline V gene (reference sequence). CDR3: CASRLQMNTEAFF. CDR3 nucleotides: TGTGCCAGCAGACTTCAAATGAACACTGAAGCTTTCTTT.